These 23 T cell receptor beta chains were sequenced from one sample in a study of long-term antiretroviral therapy in people with HIV (dated by TCRdb to 2022 to 2024). The immunoSEQ hsTCRB v3.0 assay was used at survey level resolution to sequence the TRB variable region. TCRdb provides this immuneACCESS table in a form limited to in-frame rearrangements. Some clones are lacking; in checked studies, under half of them reflect an unresolved V gene, and why the rest are absent is not known. The sample table holds under 25,000 clones, of which roughly three quarters were seen once. The ten largest clones represent about 9.3% of the sample. The sequencing used unsorted PBMCs, collected 0.5 years before starting antiretroviral therapy. The source of these receptors is a young man with HIV.

The rearrangement links TRBV9 to TRBJ2-6; 8 bases agree with TRBD2. Trimming at V came to 0 bases and at J to 4 bases, leaving 9 bases not matched to a gene. This CDR3 comprises 18 residues. CDR1 is SGDLS, CDR2 YYNGEE, per germline. The CDR3 sequence: CASSVDPGGPPGANVLTF. In DNA, the CDR3 is TGTGCCAGCAGCGTAGATCCGGGAGGGCCGCCAGGGGCCAACGTCCTGACTTTC.

The chain employs TRBV10-3 and TRBJ1-1; perhaps TRBD1 as D (5 bases). Germline assignment: CDR1 ENHRY and CDR2 SYGVKD. Trimming stripped 0 bases from V and 5 bases from J, with 16 bases between. The length of the CDR3 is 16 residues. The CDR3 nucleotides are TGTGCCATCAGTGAGTCGGGGACCTCCCGCGGGACTGAAGCTTTCTTT. The encoded protein is CAISESGTSRGTEAFF.

This chain connects TRBV5-1 to TRBJ2-1; TRBD1 matches at 9 bases. Germline V CDR1 and CDR2: SGHRS, YFSETQ. The CDR3 consists of 14 residues. V shed 3 bases and J 8 bases; nucleotides not matched to a gene: 6. CDR3 sequence (DNA): TGCGCCAGCAGCTCCCCCACAGGGGGCGATGAGCAGTTCTTC. This encodes CASSSPTGGDEQFF.

The chain links TRBV19 to TRBJ1-2; 7 nucleotides align to TRBD1. CDR1 and CDR2 (germline): LNHDA, SQIVND (reference sequence). With 3 bases clipped from V and 2 bases from J, the junction kept 9 bases outside the gene matches. This CDR3 comprises 16 residues. This CDR3 reads CASSIPGQILNYGYTF. The DNA of the CDR3 is TGTGCCAGTAGTATTCCGGGACAGATACTAAACTATGGCTACACCTTC.

This clone showed up just a few times. The identical CDR3 is also encoded by other nucleotide sequences in the sample. The J gene is TRBJ2-3, the V gene TRBV14; 8 nucleotides line up with TRBD1. The V segment lost 1 base and the J segment 3 bases; nucleotides outside the gene matches: 3. CDR1 is SGHDN, CDR2 FVKESK, per germline. The CDR3 totals 15 residues. The CDR3 loop reads CASSQGTGSTDTQYF. The CDR3 bases are TGTGCCAGCAGCCAAGGGACAGGGAGTACAGATACGCAGTATTTT.

The J gene is TRBJ1-2, the V gene TRBV27, with 7 bases aligning to TRBD1. V shed 6 bases, J shed 8 bases, and the junction held 12 bases outside the gene matches. Germline lookup yields CDR1 MNHEY and CDR2 SMNVEV (reference sequence). This CDR3 spans 14 amino acids. CDR3 DNA sequence: TGTGCCAGCAGCCTAAGGACAGGTTTGGGCGGCTACACCTTC. Translating it yields CASSLRTGLGGYTF.

V and J are TRBV4-1 and TRBJ2-5, with 8 bases identical to TRBD2. V lost 2 bases, J lost 3 bases, and 8 bases stayed unmatched. Germline CDR1 MGHRA, CDR2 YSYEKL. CDR3 length: 16 amino acids. The CDR3 sequence is CASSQRREGSKETQYF. The CDR3 DNA reads TGCGCCAGCAGCCAACGTCGGGAGGGAAGTAAAGAGACCCAGTACTTC.

The CDR3 spells CAISESVGGSLVVSYNEQFF. As DNA, the CDR3 is TGTGCCATCAGTGAGTCGGTGGGCGGGAGCCTTGTAGTCTCCTACAATGAGCAGTTCTTC. J is TRBJ2-1 and V is TRBV10-3; 7 bases align to TRBD2. The CDR3 extends over 20 amino acids. Unmatched junction bases numbered 14, after V lost 0 bases and J lost 0 bases. Germline-derived CDR1 and CDR2 are ENHRY and SYGVKD.

This clone came up a few times. V gene TRBV14 combines with J gene TRBJ1-2; 7 bases are a match to TRBD1. The CDR3 sequence is 16 residues long. CDR1 SGHDN and CDR2 FVKESK come from the germline V gene. With V trimmed by 0 bases and J by 5 bases, 9 bases remained unmatched. The CDR3 is CASSQDRGQPIYGYTF. CDR3 sequence (DNA): TGTGCCAGCAGCCAAGATCGGGGACAGCCGATTTATGGCTACACCTTC.

The chain is built from TRBV5-4 and TRBJ1-1; D is ambiguous. Germline V lookup: CDR1 SGHNT, CDR2 YYREEE (reference sequence). V shed 4 bases and J shed 5 bases, with 15 bases lying between them. The CDR3 contains 14 residues. The CDR3 loop reads CASSASRTGTEAFF. The CDR3 nucleotides are TGTGCCAGCAGCGCGTCTCGAACGGGAACTGAAGCTTTCTTT.

The chain has TRBV18 and TRBJ2-3; 8 nucleotides align to TRBD1. Germline CDR1 KGHSH, CDR2 LQKENI. The V gene end was trimmed by 0 bases and the J gene end by 5 bases; junction bases not matched to a gene: 4. The CDR3 is 15 amino acids. The chain's CDR3 is CASSPPRGRQDTQYF. CDR3 sequence (DNA): TGTGCCAGCTCACCACCCAGGGGGCGGCAAGATACGCAGTATTTT.

J is TRBJ2-7 and V is TRBV28; D might be TRBD2 (5 bases). The germline V gene has CDR1 MDHEN and CDR2 SYDVKM. Between the trimmed V and J ends, which lost 6 bases and 4 bases, there was a span of 13 bases. CDR3 size: 13 residues. CDR3 region: CASSPSEGYEQYF. As DNA, the CDR3 is TGTGCCAGCAGCCCCAGTGAGGGATACGAGCAGTACTTC.

The chain uses TRBV28 and TRBJ2-7, with D possibly called TRBD1 or TRBD2 (5 bases each). The CDR3 consists of 12 residues. Trimming cost V 4 bases and J 3 bases, with 7 bases left between them. CDR1 MDHEN and CDR2 SYDVKM come from the germline V gene. CDR3 nucleotides: TGTGCCAGCAGTTCTGGGGGCTACGAGCAGTACTTC. This sequence encodes CASSSGGYEQYF.

The chain uses TRBV9 and TRBJ2-7; D not resolved. Trimming removed 0 bases at V and 4 bases at J, with 14 bases between. Germline V gene lookup returns CDR1 SGDLS and CDR2 YYNGEE. The CDR3 runs 15 residues. In DNA, the CDR3 is TGTGCCAGCAGCGTAGAGTCGTCCGGAAGTTACGAGCAGTACTTC. It yields the protein CASSVESSGSYEQYF.

The chain is built from TRBV5-1 and TRBJ1-1; no clear D. The CDR3 loop spans 14 amino acids. Between the trimmed V and J ends, which lost 1 base and 0 bases, there was a span of 7 bases. CDR1 is SGHRS, CDR2 YFSETQ, per germline. The CDR3 reads CASSLTVVNTEAFF. The CDR3 bases are TGCGCCAGCAGCTTGACGGTGGTGAACACTGAAGCTTTCTTT.

This clone was counted a single time. Distinct nucleotide sequences in the sample also encode this CDR3. CDR3 nucleotide sequence: TGTGCCAGCAGCGTTGCTTATAATTCACCCCTCCACTTT. Its protein is CASSVAYNSPLHF. The chain joins TRBV9 to TRBJ1-6; D ambiguous. With 2 bases removed from V and 4 bases from J, the gap between germline ends came to 4 bases. The CDR3 extends over 13 amino acids. CDR1 is SGDLS, CDR2 YYNGEE, per germline.

This rearrangement joins TRBV9 to TRBJ2-3; 7 positions agree with TRBD2. In germline, CDR1 is SGDLS, CDR2 YYNGEE. The CDR3 is 16 residues long. The ends lost 0 bases at V and 1 base at J; junction bases unmatched: 5. CDR3 in amino acids: CASSVVGGGGTDTQYF. The CDR3 DNA reads TGTGCCAGCAGCGTAGTCGGCGGGGGAGGCACAGATACGCAGTATTTT.

This clone has just a few counts. V usage is TRBV6-4 and J usage is TRBJ2-3, with 7 nucleotides matching TRBD2. The CDR3 loop spans 15 amino acids. J lost 4 bases, V lost 0 bases, and 4 bases had no gene match. CDR1 is MRHNA, CDR2 SNTAGT, per germline. The CDR3 spells CASSDSAGRADTQYF. CDR3 DNA sequence: TGTGCCAGCAGTGACTCGGCGGGGAGGGCAGATACGCAGTATTTT.

The gene calls are TRBV7-9 and TRBJ1-4; D gene ambiguous. Germline V gene sequence: CDR1 SEHNR, CDR2 FQNEAQ (reference sequence). With 5 bases removed from V and 0 bases from J, the gap between germline ends came to 13 bases. The CDR3 is made up of 16 amino acids. The CDR3 is CASSGREGATNEKLFF. The CDR3 DNA sequence: TGTGCCAGCAGCGGCCGTGAGGGTGCAACTAATGAAAAACTGTTTTTT.

This clone is a singleton in its sample. V and J are TRBV25-1 and TRBJ2-7; 9 nucleotides agree with TRBD1. The germline V gene encodes CDR1 MGHDK and CDR2 SYGVNS. The CDR3 extends over 14 amino acids. J lost 7 bases, V lost 4 bases, and 8 bases had no gene match. Written as DNA, the CDR3 is TGTGCCAGCAGTGGGGGACAGGGAACGATGGAGCAGTACTTC. Its translation is CASSGGQGTMEQYF.

The rearrangement joins TRBV5-1 to TRBJ1-2, with a weak D call TRBD1 (5 bases). Trimming left V 4 bases short and J 2 bases short, with 12 bases between. Per the germline V gene, CDR1 is SGHRS and CDR2 is YFSETQ. The CDR3 extends over 14 amino acids. DNA of the CDR3: TGCGCCAGCAGCGCACCGGGGCAGAACTATGGCTACACCTTC. The encoded protein is CASSAPGQNYGYTF.

The chain employs TRBV9 and TRBJ2-1; a possible D gene is TRBD1 (6 bases). The CDR3 totals 15 residues. From germline, CDR1 is SGDLS and CDR2 YYNGEE. Trimming took 2 bases from V and 0 from J, leaving 9 bases between them. The CDR3 loop reads CASSVTGSSYNEQFF. The CDR3 nucleotides are TGTGCCAGCAGCGTTACAGGGAGCTCCTACAATGAGCAGTTCTTC.

CDR3 sequence reads: CASSQGGGPYEQYF. The CDR3 DNA is TGTGCCAGCAGCCAAGGGGGGGGGCCCTACGAGCAGTACTTC. The gene calls are TRBV9 and TRBJ2-7, with a possible D match to TRBD2 (7 bases). Trimming cost V 4 bases and J 2 bases, with 13 bases left between them. Germline loops: CDR1 SGDLS, CDR2 YYNGEE. The CDR3 contains 14 residues.